This TCR beta chain comes out of a study of metastatic and nonmetastatic thyroid tumors. Looking at the study overall: For malignant and benign thyroid patients, tumor or nodule tissue and blood were the sources whose repertoires were compared.

The entire patient cohort was treatment-naive prior to thyroid surgery. TCRdb redid the clone calls on the PCR reads using MiXCR. Of 15,000 to 20,000 clones in the sample, 30% to 35% were seen once. Trimming took off 8 bases at V and 6 bases at J, with 10 bases between the two ends. The germline V gene has CDR1 MNHEY and CDR2 SVGEGT. The CDR3 length is 11 residues. By share, this clone ranks as medium-sized. The chain uses TRBV6-2 or TRBV6-3 and TRBJ1-1, with D perhaps TRBD1 (6 bases). Sequenced: blood. The clonotype comes from a female donor with papillary thyroid cancer or a benign thyroid nodule (not recorded which). Some clones in this sample may be carry-over from other donors' samples. The CDR3 here is CASRWGPEAFF. DNA for the CDR3: TGTGCCAGCCGATGGGGGCCTGAAGCTTTCTTT.